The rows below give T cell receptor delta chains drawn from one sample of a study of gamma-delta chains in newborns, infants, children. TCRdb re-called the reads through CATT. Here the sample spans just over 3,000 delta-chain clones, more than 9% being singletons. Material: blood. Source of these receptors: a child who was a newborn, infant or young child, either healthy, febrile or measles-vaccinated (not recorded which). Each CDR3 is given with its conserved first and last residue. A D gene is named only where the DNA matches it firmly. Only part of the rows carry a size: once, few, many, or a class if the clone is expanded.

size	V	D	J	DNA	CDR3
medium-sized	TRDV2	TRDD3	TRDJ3	TGTGCCTGTGACGTACTGGGGATACGCTCCTGGGACACCCGACAGATGTTTTTC	CACDVLGIRSWDTRQMFF
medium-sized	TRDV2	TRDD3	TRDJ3	TGTGCCTGTGACAGGCTGGGGGCGAGCAGGGACACCCGACAGATGTTTTTC	CACDRLGASRDTRQMFF
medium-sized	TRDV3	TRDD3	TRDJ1	TGTGCCCTTAGAAATGGGGGATACACCGATAAACTCATCTTT	CALRNGGYTDKLIF
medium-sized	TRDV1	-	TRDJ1	TGTGCTCTTGGGGGACTCCGGGGGCTGGGGACGTACACCGATAAACTCATCTTT	CALGGLRGLGTYTDKLIF
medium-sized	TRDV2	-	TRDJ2	TGTGCCTGTGACGCGGGTTATTTGACAGCACAACTCTTCTTT	CACDAGYLTAQLFF
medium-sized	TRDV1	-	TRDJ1	TGTGCTCTTGGGACCCGGGTTCGGGGGCTTAAGACGTACACCGATAAACTCATCTTT	CALGTRVRGLKTYTDKLIF
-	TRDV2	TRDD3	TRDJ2	TGTGCCTGTGACCTACTGGGGGGTACAGATAAACTCTTCTTT	CACDLLGGTDKLFF
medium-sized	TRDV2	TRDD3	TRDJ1	TGTGCCTGTGATACTGGGGGGTACACCGATAAACTCATCTTT	CACDTGGYTDKLIF
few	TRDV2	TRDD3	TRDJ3	TGTGCCTGTGACACCGTGTCTGGGGGATACTCCTGGGACACCCGACAGATGTTTTTC	CACDTVSGGYSWDTRQMFF
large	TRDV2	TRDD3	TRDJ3	TGTGCCTGTGACACCTGGGGGACCTGGGACACCCGACAGATGTTTTTC	CACDTWGTWDTRQMFF
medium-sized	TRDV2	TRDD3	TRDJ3	TGTGCCTGTGACACGACGCCTGCCGGGGGATATAGAACGTCCTGGGACACCCGACAGATGTTTTTC	CACDTTPAGGYRTSWDTRQMFF
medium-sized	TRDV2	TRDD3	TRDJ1	TGTGCCTGTGCTTCTTACTGGGGGGTCACCGATAAACTCATCTTT	CACASYWGVTDKLIF
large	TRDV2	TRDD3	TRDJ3	TGTGCCTGTGACACCGCTGGGGGTAGCTCCTGGGACACCCGACAGATGTTTTTC	CACDTAGGSSWDTRQMFF
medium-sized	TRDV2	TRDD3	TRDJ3	TGTGCCTGTGACACCTGGGGATACTCCTGGGACACCCGACAGATGTTTTTC	CACDTWGYSWDTRQMFF